Listed below are T cell receptor beta chains from one sample, sequenced in a study of cytomegalovirus exposure and HLA in healthy donors. Using immunoSEQ multiplex PCR, the repertoire was profiled, and TCRdb retains in-frame clones only, with some absent. The sample gives 130,000 or so clones, 60% to 85% of which show up once; about 1.5% is in the top ten. Sample: PBMCs. The receptors were sampled from a woman under 30 in good health and CMV-seronegative. Both conserved end residues are trimmed from each CDR3. D genes are given only for firm matches.

v_call	d_call	cdr3_aa
TRBV5-6	TRBD1	ASSLQGAGGYT
TRBV5-1	.	ASSLQGGGQPQH
TRBV6-1	.	ASSALRRYQPQH
TRBV7-6	.	ASSFPSRHFNQPQH
TRBV5-4	TRBD2	ASSFVSGGTYEQY
TRBV19	TRBD1	ASAGTDFPPSGNTIY
TRBV5-1	TRBD1	ASSTDSTGDNTEAF
TRBV30	.	AWRDAWSPTGELF
TRBV5-5	TRBD1	ASSRGPRTGDSDGYT
TRBV25-1	.	ASSDLGEPNEQF
TRBV6-1	.	ASSEGDKYQETQY
TRBV7-8	.	ASSLAIQGSSTGELF
TRBV12-5	.	ASGPTNTGELF
TRBV7-9	TRBD1	ASSLATGGGMNTEAF
TRBV5-1	TRBD1	ASSLGQGFMNTEAF
TRBV9	.	ASSPQTQGFAF
TRBV4-2	.	ASSQERSGQETQY
TRBV12-2	.	ASRSKGTGLTGYT
TRBV5-6	.	ASSLAGNEKLF
TRBV30	.	AWRVVEGSRELF
TRBV4-1	TRBD2	ASSPGLAGTYEQY
TRBV9	.	ASSVGSDNYEQY
TRBV9	TRBD2	ASSVDSSGGVDEQF
TRBV6-5	TRBD2	ASSSLAEPYNEQF
TRBV10-1	.	ASSLVGEQY
TRBV19	TRBD2	ASRGLAGERTGELF
TRBV10-3	.	AITGGRWETQY
TRBV4-1	.	ASSQEVAVTVGYT
TRBV5-1	.	ASREANHGYAEELF
TRBV4-2	TRBD1	ASSRATGGGYEQY
TRBV7-9	TRBD2	ASSPRAGDTDEQF
TRBV9	TRBD2	ASSVGTSGRNEQF
TRBV7-2	TRBD1	ASSSRQGGGETQY
TRBV10-3	.	AISEGDNRNTIY
TRBV7-2	TRBD1	ASVQTGAYNEQF
TRBV6-1	.	ASSEWASGPYGYT